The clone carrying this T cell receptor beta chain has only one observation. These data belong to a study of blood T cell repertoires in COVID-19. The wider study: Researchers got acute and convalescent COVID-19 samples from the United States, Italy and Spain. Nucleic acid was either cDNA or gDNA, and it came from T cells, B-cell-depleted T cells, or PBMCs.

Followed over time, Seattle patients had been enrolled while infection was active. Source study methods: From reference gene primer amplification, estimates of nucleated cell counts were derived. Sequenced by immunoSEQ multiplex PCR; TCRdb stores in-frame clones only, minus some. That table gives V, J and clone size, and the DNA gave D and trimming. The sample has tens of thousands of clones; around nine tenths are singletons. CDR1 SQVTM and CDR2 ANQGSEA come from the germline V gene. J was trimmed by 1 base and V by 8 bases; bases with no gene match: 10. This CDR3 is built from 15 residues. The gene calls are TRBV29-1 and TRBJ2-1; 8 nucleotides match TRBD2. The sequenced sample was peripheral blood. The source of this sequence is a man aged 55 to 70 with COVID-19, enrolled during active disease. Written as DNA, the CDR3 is TGCAGCTCTTCGGGGGGGAGGGAGTCCTACAATGAGCAGTTCTTC. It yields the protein CSSSGGRESYNEQFF.